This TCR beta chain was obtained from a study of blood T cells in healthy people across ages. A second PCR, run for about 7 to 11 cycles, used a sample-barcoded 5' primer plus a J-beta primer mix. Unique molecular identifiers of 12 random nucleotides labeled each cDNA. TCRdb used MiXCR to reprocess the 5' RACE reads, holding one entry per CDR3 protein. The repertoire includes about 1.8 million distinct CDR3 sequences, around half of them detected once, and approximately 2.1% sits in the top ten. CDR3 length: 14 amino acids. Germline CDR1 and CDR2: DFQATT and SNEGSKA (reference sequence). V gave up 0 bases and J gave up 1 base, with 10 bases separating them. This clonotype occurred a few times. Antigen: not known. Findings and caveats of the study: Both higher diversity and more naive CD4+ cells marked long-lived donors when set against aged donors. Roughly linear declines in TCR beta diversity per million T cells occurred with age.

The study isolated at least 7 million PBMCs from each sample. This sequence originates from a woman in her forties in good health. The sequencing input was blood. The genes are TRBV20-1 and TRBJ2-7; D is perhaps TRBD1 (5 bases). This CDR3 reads CSARDPTGSYEQYF. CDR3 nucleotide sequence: TGCAGTGCTAGAGATCCTACAGGATCCTACGAGCAGTACTTC.